This T cell receptor (beta chain) was retrieved from a study of cytomegalovirus exposure and HLA in healthy donors. To note about this clone: Its antigen is not known.

Whole-study results and caveats: Cytomegalovirus association was assigned to more than 150 TCR beta chains.

From the roughly 110-subject validation cohort, which was separate from the roughly 700-subject first cohort, the donors were drawn. Only in-frame clones appear in the TCRdb table, and some are missing; sequencing was by immunoSEQ multiplex PCR. The sample includes about 130,000 clones, 80% to 90% of them seen just once. J lost 2 bases, V lost 4 bases, and 5 bases had no gene match. Germline V lookup: CDR1 SGHDN, CDR2 FVKESK. This CDR3 contains 16 residues. The TCR sequence derives from a woman between 18 and 29 years old in good health and CMV-seropositive. The J gene is TRBJ2-3, the V gene TRBV14, with 11 bases that match TRBD2. Sequenced material: PBMCs. CDR3 amino acids: CASSPGLAGPTDTQYF. In nucleotides, the CDR3 is TGTGCCAGCAGCCCAGGACTAGCGGGCCCCACAGATACGCAGTATTTT.